The rows below give T cell receptor beta chains drawn from one sample of a study of Ad26.COV2.S vaccination and SARS-CoV-2 variants. Here immunoSEQ multiplex PCR was the method, and the copy in TCRdb shows in-frame clones only, minus some. This table holds roughly 500,000 clones, about 88% found once. This specimen was peripheral blood, taken in a trial of Ad26.COV2.S vaccine versus placebo. The receptors stem from a person aged 18-65 years who received the Ad26.COV2.S COVID-19 vaccine or a placebo. Both conserved end residues are part of each CDR3. The order of the fields is V gene, clone size, J gene, D gene, CDR3 DNA, CDR3 protein. A D gene is named only where the DNA matches it firmly. Size is omitted from some rows. Given values are once, few, many or a class for expanded clones.

V: TRBV24-1; size: -; J: TRBJ2-7; D: TRBD1; DNA: TGTGCCACCAGTGATCCAACCGACAGGGACGAGCAGTACTTC; CDR3: CATSDPTDRDEQYF
V: TRBV7-2; size: -; J: TRBJ2-1; D: -; DNA: TGTGCCAGCACCCCCACGGGGAGGACCGGGGGCAATGAGCAGTTCTTC; CDR3: CASTPTGRTGGNEQFF
V: TRBV11-2; size: -; J: TRBJ1-6; D: -; DNA: TGTGCCAGCAGCTTCGAAGGGAGTTCCTATAATTCACCCCTCCACTTT; CDR3: CASSFEGSSYNSPLHF
V: TRBV6-5; size: -; J: TRBJ1-1; D: -; DNA: TGTGCCAGCAGTTACTCGGAGGGGAAAACTGAAGCTTTCTTT; CDR3: CASSYSEGKTEAFF
V: TRBV2; size: -; J: TRBJ2-5; D: -; DNA: TGTGCCAGCAGTGACGGTGGGAAGGAGACCCAGTACTTC; CDR3: CASSDGGKETQYF
V: TRBV29-1; size: few; J: TRBJ2-1; D: -; DNA: TGCAGCGTCTTCCCCAGGGCCTCGGTATGGGAGCAGTTCTTC; CDR3: CSVFPRASVWEQFF
V: TRBV18; size: -; J: TRBJ2-2; D: -; DNA: TGTGCCAGCTCACCACCTCAGTCAGGAAATACCGGGGAGCTGTTTTTT; CDR3: CASSPPQSGNTGELFF
V: TRBV4-3; size: -; J: TRBJ2-1; D: TRBD2; DNA: TGCGCCAGCAGCCAAGATTTCCTCGCGGGGGACGACAATGAGCAGTTCTTC; CDR3: CASSQDFLAGDDNEQFF
V: TRBV4-3; size: -; J: TRBJ1-5; D: -; DNA: TGCGCCAGCAGCCAAGACGGGCGGGACCAGCCCCAGCATTTT; CDR3: CASSQDGRDQPQHF
V: TRBV4-2; size: -; J: TRBJ2-5; D: -; DNA: TGTGCCAGCAGCCAAGGGGGGAACCAAGAGACCCAGTACTTC; CDR3: CASSQGGNQETQYF
V: TRBV18; size: -; J: TRBJ2-1; D: -; DNA: TGTGCCAGCTCACTGTCAGGTAACAATGAGCAGTTCTTC; CDR3: CASSLSGNNEQFF
V: TRBV6-5; size: -; J: TRBJ2-5; D: -; DNA: TGTGCCAGCAGATCCCCGGGGGCCCTGAAGTGGACCCAGTACTTC; CDR3: CASRSPGALKWTQYF
V: TRBV18; size: -; J: TRBJ2-2; D: -; DNA: TGTGCCAGCTCGCCGCAGGGTTACACCGGGGAGCTGTTTTTT; CDR3: CASSPQGYTGELFF
V: TRBV21-1; size: -; J: TRBJ1-2; D: -; DNA: TGTGCCAGCAAAACGGGCCAGAGCAGGCACCATACGGGGTATGGCTACACCTTC; CDR3: CASKTGQSRHHTGYGYTF
V: TRBV28; size: -; J: TRBJ2-7; D: TRBD1; DNA: TGTGCCAGCACTGGGACAGGCCCCCACGAGCAGTACTTC; CDR3: CASTGTGPHEQYF
V: TRBV30; size: -; J: TRBJ2-3; D: TRBD1; DNA: TGTGCCTGGAGTACAGGGGTCCCCCCCGGCACAGATACGCAGTATTTT; CDR3: CAWSTGVPPGTDTQYF
V: TRBV4-3; size: -; J: TRBJ2-2; D: TRBD2; DNA: TGCGCCAGCAGCCAGTTTGGGCCGGGACTAGCGGCCAGCACCGGGGAGCTGTTTTTT; CDR3: CASSQFGPGLAASTGELFF
V: TRBV11-3; size: -; J: TRBJ2-1; D: -; DNA: TGTGCCAGCAGCTTACTCCCTAGGGCGGTCTCCTACAATGAGCAGTTCTTC; CDR3: CASSLLPRAVSYNEQFF
V: TRBV27; size: -; J: TRBJ2-2; D: -; DNA: TGTGCCAGCAGTTCCCTTAACGGGTGGGAGGATCCCGGGGAGCTGTTTTTT; CDR3: CASSSLNGWEDPGELFF
V: TRBV4-1; size: -; J: TRBJ2-3; D: -; DNA: TGCGCCAGCAGCCAAGGGTCTGTGAGCCGTGACACAGATACGCAGTATTTT; CDR3: CASSQGSVSRDTDTQYF
V: TRBV20-1; size: few; J: TRBJ2-7; D: -; DNA: TGCAGTGCTAGTACAGGGAGCTACGAGCAGTACTTC; CDR3: CSASTGSYEQYF
V: TRBV15; size: -; J: TRBJ1-5; D: TRBD1; DNA: TGTGCCACCAGCACCGGACAGGGTGGGTTAGGTAGCAATCAGCCCCAGCATTTT; CDR3: CATSTGQGGLGSNQPQHF
V: TRBV5-1; size: -; J: TRBJ2-5; D: -; DNA: TGCGCCAGCAGCCATGGCGACTTCGGCAGCTACCAAGAGACCCAGTACTTC; CDR3: CASSHGDFGSYQETQYF
V: TRBV3-1/TRBV3-2; size: once; J: TRBJ2-5; D: -; DNA: TGTGCCAGCAGGCCGGGCTACCAAGAGACCCAGTACTTC; CDR3: CASRPGYQETQYF
V: TRBV9; size: few; J: TRBJ1-1; D: TRBD1; DNA: TGTGCCAGCAGCGTTGCCACAGGGGCCCCAGCTTTCTTT; CDR3: CASSVATGAPAFF
V: TRBV7-3; size: once; J: TRBJ2-3; D: -; DNA: TGTGCCAGCAGCCCGATCGCGGGCACAGATACGCAGTATTTT; CDR3: CASSPIAGTDTQYF
V: TRBV21-1; size: -; J: TRBJ2-7; D: -; DNA: TGTGCCAGCAGCAAAGGGCACGGGACTACAAGTCGCGACGAGCAGTACTTC; CDR3: CASSKGHGTTSRDEQYF
V: TRBV7-9; size: few; J: TRBJ2-2; D: -; DNA: TGTGCCAGCAGCTTTGAGAGCACCGGGGAGCTGTTTTTT; CDR3: CASSFESTGELFF
V: TRBV2; size: -; J: TRBJ1-2; D: -; DNA: TGTGCCAGCAGGGGACCGGGACAAAACTATGGCTACACCTTC; CDR3: CASRGPGQNYGYTF
V: TRBV6-5; size: -; J: TRBJ2-7; D: -; DNA: TGTGCCAGCACCCGGGACTCGGGAGCCTACGAGCAGTACTTC; CDR3: CASTRDSGAYEQYF
V: TRBV9; size: -; J: TRBJ2-7; D: -; DNA: TGTGCCAGCAGCCCCAGGGGGGACGCCATCGGCGAGCAGTACTTC; CDR3: CASSPRGDAIGEQYF
V: TRBV7-9; size: -; J: TRBJ2-1; D: TRBD2; DNA: TGTGCCAGCAGCTTAGGAGTCTGGCGGAGGACTAGCGGGAACAATGAGCAGTTCTTC; CDR3: CASSLGVWRRTSGNNEQFF
V: TRBV4-3; size: -; J: TRBJ1-3; D: -; DNA: TGCGCCAGCAGCCAGGCCACAGGGCTCCCTGGAAACACCATATATTTT; CDR3: CASSQATGLPGNTIYF
V: TRBV6-6; size: -; J: TRBJ1-1; D: TRBD1; DNA: TGTGCCAGCAGTTACCGGGACAGGGGGCAAACTGAAGCTTTCTTT; CDR3: CASSYRDRGQTEAFF
V: TRBV20-1; size: -; J: TRBJ2-1; D: -; DNA: TGCAGTGCAAGTACAGGCCAGGGGAGCTCCTACAATGAGCAGTTCTTC; CDR3: CSASTGQGSSYNEQFF
V: TRBV6-5; size: -; J: TRBJ1-2; D: -; DNA: TGTGCCAGCAGGCAGAACAGGGTTGAGGGCTACACCTTC; CDR3: CASRQNRVEGYTF
V: TRBV5-1; size: -; J: TRBJ2-7; D: TRBD1; DNA: TGCGCCAGCAGCTTGGTGGTGACAGGGAAATCCTACGAGCAGTACTTC; CDR3: CASSLVVTGKSYEQYF